The 22 T cell receptor beta chains listed next were all sequenced from one sample in a study of cytomegalovirus exposure and HLA in healthy donors. Primers for the PCR totalled 60 Vbeta and 13 Jbeta. Generated by immunoSEQ multiplex PCR, the TCRdb table keeps only in-frame clones and is missing some. This table holds around 130,000 clones, around 77% found once. The sequenced material came from PBMCs. The receptors stem from a man aged 18 to 30 in good health and CMV-seropositive.

J is TRBJ1-3 and V is TRBV4-1, with a possible D match to TRBD1 (5 bases). V lost 0 bases and J 7 bases, leaving 13 bases between the germline ends. The CDR3 sequence is 15 residues long. The germline V gene has CDR1 MGHRA and CDR2 YSYEKL. DNA for the CDR3: TGCGCCAGCAGCCAAGATCCCCAGGGAGGGAACACCATATATTTT. Protein product: CASSQDPQGGNTIYF.

The chain links TRBV28 to TRBJ1-1, with D unresolved. Germline assignment: CDR1 MDHEN and CDR2 SYDVKM. The CDR3 covers 13 residues. V was cut by 6 bases and J by 10 bases, with 18 bases left in between. The CDR3 coding sequence is TGTGCCAGCAGGTACGGGATCTCGGATGGAGCTTTCTTT. This sequence encodes CASRYGISDGAFF.

This clone has more than one count but fewer than ten. The chain has TRBV6-4 and TRBJ1-1; unclear D gene. The CDR3 loop spans 18 amino acids. The V and J ends lost 6 bases and 3 bases respectively, with 26 bases between them. Germline V CDR1 and CDR2: MRHNA, SNTAGT. The CDR3 spells CASSPGYSGRKRDTEAFF. CDR3 nucleotide sequence: TGTGCCAGCAGCCCCGGATACAGCGGACGAAAAAGGGACACTGAAGCTTTCTTT.

This clone turned up a few times. The chain uses TRBV5-4 and TRBJ2-7, with 10 bases fitting TRBD1. Trimming cost V 2 bases and J 4 bases; bases outside gene matches: 3. The CDR3 has 14 amino acids. The germline CDR1 and CDR2 sequences are SGHNT and YYREEE (reference sequence). The CDR3 loop is CASSFGTGVYEQYF. The CDR3 bases are TGTGCCAGCAGCTTCGGGACAGGGGTGTACGAGCAGTACTTC.

This chain connects TRBV29-1 to TRBJ2-3, with TRBD2 as a possible D gene (6 bases). There are 13 residues in the CDR3. V was trimmed by 3 bases and J by 10 bases, leaving 17 bases between them. Germline-derived CDR1 and CDR2 are SQVTM and ANQGSEA. The CDR3 region is CSVDLTGTRAQYF. For the CDR3, the DNA is TGCAGCGTTGACCTAACCGGGACTCGGGCGCAGTATTTT.

The chain employs TRBV19 and TRBJ2-5; D is ambiguous. CDR3 size: 15 residues. V gave up 3 bases and J gave up 4 bases, with 15 bases separating them. Germline V CDR1 and CDR2: LNHDA, SQIVND (reference sequence). CDR3 residues: CASSMGTTQRETQYF. The CDR3 DNA sequence: TGTGCCAGTAGTATGGGTACCACACAGAGAGAGACCCAGTACTTC.

This clone was recorded only once. The V and J genes are TRBV9 and TRBJ2-1; 10 bases match TRBD2. CDR3 length: 22 amino acids. J gave up 2 bases and V 3 bases, and 23 bases lay outside the gene matches. The germline V gene encodes CDR1 SGDLS and CDR2 YYNGEE. Here the CDR3 reads CASSGKLETSGTDRGPYNEQFF. CDR3 sequence (DNA): TGTGCCAGCAGCGGAAAACTAGAAACTAGCGGGACTGATAGAGGCCCCTACAATGAGCAGTTCTTC.

A remark on this clone: At one boundary the junction diverges from the germline segment, which might be a read error. J is TRBJ1-6 and V is TRBV7-9, with D possibly TRBD1 on 5 matching bases. The CDR3 runs 14 residues. Per the germline V gene, CDR1 is SEHNR and CDR2 is FQNEAQ (reference sequence). The CDR3 DNA is TGTTCCAGCAGCTTGAAGGGGATGGATTCACCCCTCCACTTT. Amino acids: CSSSLKGMDSPLHF.

Details on this clone: The junction and the germline gene differ at one end; a read error may be behind it. The chain carries TRBV7-7 and TRBJ2-1; the D gene is possibly TRBD2 (7 bases). In germline, CDR1 is SSHAT, CDR2 FNYEAQ (reference sequence). The CDR3 is 16 residues long. CDR3 DNA sequence: TGTGCTAGCAGCTTAGGAGCGGGACAAGCCTACAATGAGCAGTTCTTC. Translating gives CASSLGAGQAYNEQFF.

This sequence joins TRBV6-5 and TRBJ1-2, with TRBD1 matching 7 bases. The CDR3 has 13 residues. With V trimmed by 0 bases and J by 6 bases, 1 base remained unmatched. Germline assignment: CDR1 MNHEY and CDR2 SVGAGI. CDR3 sequence (DNA): TGTGCCAGCAGTTACTCGACAGGGCATGGCTACACCTTC. This codes for CASSYSTGHGYTF.

As regards this clone: Other DNA sequences in the same sample also yield this CDR3. This chain joins TRBV28 and TRBJ1-1; D uncertain. The CDR3 has 12 residues. Germline V gives CDR1 MDHEN, CDR2 SYDVKM. V dropped 4 bases and J dropped 2 bases, with 5 bases sitting between them. The CDR3 sequence: CASSSGNTEAFF. The DNA of the CDR3 is TGTGCCAGCAGTTCGGGAAACACTGAAGCTTTCTTT.

V and J are TRBV5-1 and TRBJ2-3; TRBD2 aligns across 14 bases. CDR1 is SGHRS, CDR2 YFSETQ, per germline. There are 17 residues in the CDR3. With V trimmed by 3 bases and J by 2 bases, 5 bases remained unmatched. Here the CDR3 reads CASSSGLAGEYTDTQYF. The DNA for the CDR3 is TGCGCCAGCAGCTCGGGACTAGCGGGAGAGTACACAGATACGCAGTATTTT.

This clone was counted between two and nine times. The genes are TRBV5-1 and TRBJ2-2, with 8 bases identical to TRBD1. Trimming at V came to 4 bases and at J to 4 bases, leaving 12 bases not matched to a gene. Germline loops: CDR1 SGHRS, CDR2 YFSETQ. The CDR3 runs 17 residues. As DNA, the CDR3 is TGCGCCAGCAGCCTACCCGACAGGGGTGGGTCCACCGGGGAGCTGTTTTTT. Protein product: CASSLPDRGGSTGELFF. The full variable domain, with the rest looked up from reference TRBV5-1 and TRBJ2-2, is KAGVTQTPRYLIKTRGQQVTLSCSPISGHRSVSWYQQTPGQGLQFLFEYFSETQRNKGNFPGRFSGRQFSNSRSEMNVSTLELGDSALYLCASSLPDRGGSTGELFFGEGSRLTVL.

The chain employs TRBV7-2 and TRBJ2-6; 7 bases fit TRBD1. V was clipped by 3 bases and J by 1 base; unmatched bases: 6. This CDR3 comprises 17 residues. Germline V gene sequence: CDR1 SGHTA, CDR2 FQGNSA. The CDR3: CASSLTGSTSGANVLTF. The CDR3 region has the DNA TGTGCCAGCAGCTTGACAGGGTCTACTTCTGGGGCCAACGTCCTGACTTTC.

The rearrangement uses TRBV5-1 and TRBJ2-1; TRBD2 matches at 9 bases. The CDR3 has 14 residues. Trimming cost V 2 bases and J 4 bases; bases outside gene matches: 1. The germline CDR1 and CDR2 sequences are SGHRS and YFSETQ. The DNA of the CDR3 is TGCGCCAGCAGCTTCCTAGCGGGGTACAATGAGCAGTTCTTC. Protein: CASSFLAGYNEQFF.

The V call is TRBV30, the J call TRBJ2-7, with D uncertain. V was pared by 4 bases and J by 10 bases, with 14 bases between. The CDR3 contains 11 residues. The germline gives CDR1 GTSNPN, CDR2 SVGIG (reference sequence). DNA of the CDR3: TGTGCCTGGACCGCGCCCGCCCTACAGTACTTC. Translating it yields CAWTAPALQYF.

A single count supports this clone. One junction end does not reproduce the germline sequence, and a read error may be involved. The genes are TRBV7-8 and TRBJ1-1; 7 positions match TRBD1. Germline V CDR1 and CDR2: SGHVS, FQNEAQ. The CDR3 is made up of 14 amino acids. CDR3 DNA sequence: TGTGCCAGCAGCTGGGGACAGCAGAACACTGAAGCTCTCTTT. Amino acids: CASSWGQQNTEALF. Full variable domain (rest looked up from reference TRBV7-8 and TRBJ1-1): GAGVSQSPRYKVAKRGQDVALRCDPISGHVSLFWYQQALGQGPEFLTYFQNEAQLDKSGLPSDRFFAERPEGSVSTLKIQRTQQEDSAVYLCASSWGQQNTEALFGQGTRLTVV.

As concerns this clone: The junction and the germline gene differ at one end; a read error may be behind it. The chain joins TRBV5-4 to TRBJ2-4, with TRBD1 identical over 7 bases. Germline CDR1 reads SGHNT; CDR2 reads YYREEE (reference sequence). This CDR3 spans 18 amino acids. The CDR3 loop reads CASSLALGLGQSGNSQYF. Here the CDR3 DNA reads TGTGCCAGCAGCTTGGCGCTTGGGTTGGGACAGAGCGGAAACAGTCAGTACTTC.

The chain carries TRBV13 and TRBJ2-5; 7 bases are a match to TRBD1. The tail of the sequence fits TRBJ2-7 better, so the J call may be wrong. CDR1 and CDR2 from the germline V gene are PRHDT and FYEKMQ (reference sequence). CDR3 size: 16 residues. The CDR3 sequence: CASSRSTGPHGGEQYF. The CDR3 DNA follows: TGTGCCAGCAGCCGTTCGACAGGGCCCCATGGAGGCGAGCAGTACTTC.

This chain links TRBV30 with TRBJ2-3, with 9 bases matching TRBD2. This CDR3 region has 16 residues. The V segment lost 0 bases and the J segment 2 bases; nucleotides outside the gene matches: 6. Germline lookup yields CDR1 GTSNPN and CDR2 SVGIG (reference sequence). In nucleotides, the CDR3 is TGTGCCTGGAGTGTAGGTTCTAGCGGGGTCACAGATACGCAGTATTTT. It is translated as CAWSVGSSGVTDTQYF.

The CDR3: CASSSSGTNRYGYTF. CDR3 sequence (DNA): TGTGCCAGCAGCTCTTCGGGGACAAATCGTTATGGCTACACCTTC. The chain has TRBV5-4 and TRBJ1-2; a possible D gene is TRBD1 (6 bases). Germline lookup yields CDR1 SGHNT and CDR2 YYREEE (reference sequence). The CDR3 spans 15 residues. The V end was cut by 3 bases, the J end by 5 bases, with 17 bases between.

This rearrangement joins TRBV5-6 to TRBJ1-1; tentative D call: TRBD1 (6 bases). With 4 bases removed from V and 0 bases from J, the gap between germline ends came to 10 bases. CDR1 and CDR2 from the germline V gene are SGHDT and YYEEEE. The length of the CDR3 is 14 residues. The CDR3 DNA follows: TGTGCCAGCAGCGTGACAGGCTTGAACACTGAAGCTTTCTTT. Protein product: CASSVTGLNTEAFF.